This is a list of T cell receptor beta chains from one sample in a study of T cell responses to AZD1222 COVID-19 vaccine. The data were produced by immunoSEQ multiplex PCR, yet TCRdb's version contains in-frame clones alone and is incomplete. The data show 70,000 to 90,000 clones, under 95% seen once. The specimen was peripheral blood, collected on day 0 of AZD1222 vaccination. All receptors come from an adult in good health. Each CDR3 is given with its conserved first and last residue. The order of the fields is V gene, J gene, clone size, D gene, CDR3 protein, CDR3 DNA. The D gene is left open where the match is weak. Size is stated for part of the rows, as once, few or many counts, or as a class when the clone is expanded.

TRBV5-1	TRBJ1-1	.	.	CASSGPGPTFF	TGCGCCAGCAGCGGACCGGGGCCGACTTTCTTT
TRBV12-3/TRBV12-4	TRBJ1-6	few	.	CASSLEVNSPLHF	TGTGCCAGCAGTTTAGAAGTTAATTCACCCCTCCACTTT
TRBV30	TRBJ2-7	.	TRBD2	CARAGGGDEQYF	TGTGCCCGAGCGGGAGGCGGGGACGAGCAGTACTTC
TRBV6-5	TRBJ2-3	.	TRBD2	CASTRTSGTKDTQYF	TGTGCCAGCACTCGGACTAGCGGGACTAAAGATACGCAGTATTTT
TRBV11-1	TRBJ2-7	.	TRBD1	CASSLVGGPSAYEQYF	TGTGCCAGCAGCTTAGTAGGGGGCCCCAGCGCCTACGAGCAGTACTTC
TRBV7-3	TRBJ2-7	.	.	CASSPYPGANEQYF	TGTGCCAGCAGCCCCTACCCGGGGGCCAACGAGCAGTACTTC
TRBV6-5	TRBJ2-3	.	.	CASSYRTQGLDTQYF	TGTGCCAGCAGTTACCGAACGCAGGGCTTGGATACGCAGTATTTT
TRBV2	TRBJ2-2	once	.	CASSEETAYTGELFF	TGTGCCAGCAGTGAAGAAACAGCCTACACCGGGGAGCTGTTTTTT
TRBV19	TRBJ1-4	once	TRBD1	CASSPYQGAGEKLFF	TGTGCCAGTAGCCCGTACCAGGGGGCGGGTGAAAAACTGTTTTTT
TRBV5-1	TRBJ2-5	.	.	CASSFSLGQGKETQYF	TGCGCCAGCAGCTTTAGCCTGGGGCAGGGGAAAGAGACCCAGTACTTC
TRBV2	TRBJ2-1	.	TRBD2	CASSEAPLEAGGPPSYNEQFF	TGTGCCAGCAGTGAAGCGCCGCTAGAAGCGGGAGGGCCCCCTTCCTACAATGAGCAGTTCTTC
TRBV5-1	TRBJ1-6	.	TRBD1	CASSWDRSSYNSPLHF	TGCGCCAGCAGCTGGGACAGGAGCTCCTATAATTCACCCCTCCACTTT
TRBV2	TRBJ1-1	.	.	CASNHRNARTEAFF	TGTGCCAGCAACCACAGGAACGCGAGAACTGAAGCTTTCTTT
TRBV4-1	TRBJ1-5	.	.	CASSQNTLSNQPQHF	TGCGCCAGCAGCCAGAACACGCTTAGCAATCAGCCCCAGCATTTT
TRBV21-1	TRBJ1-2	.	.	CASSKVTRGCGGYTF	TGTGCCAGCAGCAAAGTTACCAGGGGGTGTGGTGGCTACACCTTC
TRBV9	TRBJ1-1	.	.	CASSVALAEGAAFF	TGTGCCAGCAGCGTAGCTCTAGCGGAAGGTGCGGCTTTCTTT
TRBV7-9	TRBJ2-3	.	TRBD2	CASSPTSVSTDTQYF	TGTGCCAGCAGCCCCACTAGCGTGAGCACAGATACGCAGTATTTT
TRBV5-6	TRBJ1-2	.	.	CASSLEVSSYGYTF	TGTGCCAGCAGCTTGGAGGTCAGTAGCTATGGCTACACCTTC
TRBV15	TRBJ1-1	.	TRBD1	CATSRDMAGQGTTEAFF	TGTGCCACCAGCAGAGATATGGCGGGACAGGGGACCACTGAAGCTTTCTTT
TRBV5-1	TRBJ1-5	.	.	CASSLTGANGQPQHF	TGCGCCAGCAGCTTAACGGGGGCTAACGGGCAGCCCCAGCATTTT
TRBV4-1	TRBJ2-7	.	.	CASSQDPRGLLDEQYF	TGCGCCAGCAGCCAAGACCCCCGGGGGCTTTTGGACGAGCAGTACTTC
TRBV5-1	TRBJ1-3	.	.	CASSLQGPVSGNTIYF	TGCGCCAGCAGCTTGCAGGGACCCGTCTCTGGAAACACCATATATTTT
TRBV6-5	TRBJ1-1	.	TRBD1	CASSYDRGRTEAFF	TGTGCCAGCAGTTACGACAGGGGCAGGACTGAAGCTTTCTTT
TRBV19	TRBJ1-5	.	.	CASSIQLNQPQHF	TGTGCCAGTAGTATCCAGCTCAATCAGCCCCAGCATTTT
TRBV28	TRBJ1-2	.	.	CASSHRDGYTF	TGTGCCAGCAGCCACAGGGATGGCTACACCTTC
TRBV27	TRBJ1-5	.	.	CASSFQPPPGDQPQHF	TGTGCCAGCAGTTTCCAACCTCCTCCGGGGGACCAGCCCCAGCATTTT
TRBV21-1	TRBJ2-3	.	.	CASSNQRQGADTQYF	TGTGCCAGCAGCAATCAACGTCAGGGGGCGGATACGCAGTATTTT
TRBV5-4	TRBJ2-1	.	TRBD1	CASNFGQGTYNEQFF	TGTGCCAGCAACTTTGGACAGGGAACCTACAATGAGCAGTTCTTC
TRBV9	TRBJ1-1	once	.	CASSVGLWGEEAFF	TGTGCCAGCAGCGTAGGGTTGTGGGGGGAGGAAGCTTTCTTT
TRBV9	TRBJ1-2	.	.	CASSAELYYGYTF	TGTGCCAGCAGCGCAGAGCTCTACTATGGCTACACCTTC